The sequence of this T cell receptor (beta chain) was determined in a study of beta chain features in type 1 diabetes. Findings and caveats of the study: Across all four CD4+ subsets, people with type 1 diabetes showed modestly shorter TCRB CDR3s.

There are a few counts of this clone. Its target is unknown. The entirety of the isolated RNA underwent reverse transcription, so expressed TCRB transcripts were sequenced. Generated by immunoSEQ multiplex PCR, the TCRdb table keeps only in-frame clones and is missing some. The table records roughly 280,000 clones, roughly 24% of them present only once. Trimming shortened V by 2 bases and J by 6 bases, and 11 bases separated the two germline ends. This CDR3 is 13 amino acids long. Germline V lookup: CDR1 MNHEY, CDR2 SVGAGI. J is TRBJ2-7 and V is TRBV6-5, with unresolved D. The sample taken for sequencing was naive CD4+ T cells from blood. This receptor was taken from a woman between 25 and 40 years old with type 1 diabetes. CDR3 DNA: TGTGCCAGCAGTTACGGTCAGACAACCGAGCAGTACTTC. It specifies CASSYGQTTEQYF.